This TCR beta chain was profiled in a study of cytomegalovirus exposure and HLA in healthy donors (dated by TCRdb to 2016 to 2017). About the investigation overall: An earlier analysis of some 620 of the donors reported 276 Gb of sequence data and around 120 million unique TCR beta sequences obtained from roughly 170 million T cells. Donor age, sex, ethnicity and CMV serostatus were compiled together with the repertoire data. The number of donors typed differed by locus, with roughly 620-640 for A, B, C, DRB1 and DQB1, roughly 520 for DQA1, 606 for DPA1, and some 440 for DPB1. An early release covering roughly 600 HLA-typed donors comprised about 300 gigabases of sequencing data and roughly 85 million unique TCR sequences. Every discovery cohort repertoire had been produced on one sequencing platform. An earlier analysis of 500 to 650 of the donors applied high-throughput TCR beta sequencing to assess whether each TCR beta V gene segment acted as functional or pseudogenic. To study patterns of TCR occurrence, a later analysis re-analyzed previously published TCR beta repertoires from several hundred donors and added high-resolution HLA genotyping. Both class I and class II loci were covered by HLA typing, at four-digit resolution. Four to six DR-DQ haplotypes were handled as single units for association and clustering, since linkage in the cohort was strong. In addition to the first cohort of 666 subjects, a separate validation cohort of approximately 110 different subjects was used. On average, over 200,000 unique TCR beta nucleotide sequences were sequenced per donor among some 430 genotyped donors of the cohort, with roughly 18% of those sequences being non-productive. The study aimed to test whether signatures of past pathogen exposure could be identified by cataloging public T cell receptors. Among the approximately 400 genotyped donors, about 85% belonged to the genetic ancestry cluster associated with self-reported Caucasian donors. The study profiled the T cell repertoires of 500 to 800 subjects by immunosequencing and related them to cytomegalovirus serostatus. The study combined high-throughput TCR immunosequencing, statistical association of individual TCRs with disease status, and machine learning to predict cytomegalovirus infection status. A later genetic analysis took genome-wide SNP genotypes for about three fifths of the 666 donors and used that subset as a discovery cohort. The later analysis used no new phenotypic data to find candidate immune exposures, relying instead on TCR beta sequences and their occurrence across donors. The study at large found these results: Immune exposure information for the cohort was limited to CMV serostatus. The classifier was reported to diagnose cytomegalovirus status with high specificity and sensitivity in both the original cohort and the validation cohort. A total of fewer than 200 TCR beta chains were listed by the study as associated with cytomegalovirus. In vitro tests confirmed that a few of the cytomegalovirus-associated TCR beta chains recognize cytomegalovirus antigens. Across donors, most TCR sequences were observed very rarely, whereas some public TCRs were present in many individuals. Most CMV-associated TCR beta chains appeared to be HLA-restricted in a later analysis, and the HLA associations seemed to be driven largely by CMV exposure. In a later genetic analysis, fewer N-insertions in productive TCRs were reported among donors in an Asian-associated ancestry cluster than the roughly 700-donor mean. It was suggested by the authors that the approach could potentially be generalized to other disease states and immunological phenotypes. In an earlier analysis of several hundred of the donors, most TCR beta V segments were observed in productive rearrangements about 90% or about 30% of the time, broadly matching IMGT annotations. Correlated functional status among segregating V segments might reflect linkage disequilibrium, but an unknown experimental factor could not be ruled out. In a later analysis, several top co-occurrence clusters were reported to appear linked to parvovirus B19, influenza, CMV and Epstein-Barr virus. Sequencing depth was assumed to be roughly uniform across donors in the presence/absence analyses, though that assumption may not hold. The 87-base-pair reads could not distinguish some IMGT-functional V segments, including TRBV6-2 and TRBV6-3, so those segments were excluded. A later genetic analysis associated a missense DCLRE1C variant with V-gene and J-gene trimming of TCR beta chains, and an independent cohort replicated the association. Fewer than 20 rarely observed V segments, including chromosome 9 orphons, were excluded from the earlier analysis of almost 600 of the donors because counts were too low. In this cohort, only TCR beta chains were sequenced, and detectable features were limited by the absence of alpha or paired-chain data. A later analysis found that HLA-associated TCR beta chains were more clonally expanded and had lower generation probabilities than equally common non-associated chains. A cluster of highly shared sequence variants was judged likely to be a technical artifact of the sequencing pipeline. In a later analysis, the rate of TCR association differed among HLA loci, with DRB1 alleles having the most associated TCRs and HLA-C alleles having the fewest. A later analysis associated approximately 17,000 TCR beta sequences with specific HLA alleles at a false discovery rate of 0.05. A further reported finding was that TCR beta sequences accurately predicted the HLA-A and HLA-B alleles for most subjects in the first cohort. Because some donors lacked HLA typing at each locus, the association tests relied only on the typed subset. When HLA alleles, especially DR and DQ, strongly co-occurred, TCR associations were difficult to assign to individual alleles.

Regarding this clone: This receptor's antigen is unknown. Per-nucleotide qualities are absent, and no much larger clonotype sits a single base away.

Library creation used the immunoSEQ multiplex PCR assay. For the multiplex PCR, a mixture combining 60 forward primers for TCR Vbeta segments and 13 reverse primers for TCR Jbeta segments was used. The CDR3 region of rearranged TCR beta genes was amplified from genomic DNA with a multiplex PCR assay. On the Illumina HiSeq System, the amplified TCR beta libraries were sequenced as 87-base-pair reads. Under the source paper's analysis protocol: Across the roughly 640 repertoires, a later analysis counted 80 million or so unique TCR beta chains, 8.5 million to 12 million of which were shared by at least two donors. To remove PCR and sequencing errors, raw reads were error-corrected and collapsed into unique sequences using a nearest-neighbor algorithm that merged closely related sequences. CDR3 sequences were aligned to IMGT reference sequences to assign V, D and J gene segments. For a sequence to be retained, a match of at least six nucleotides to both a V gene segment and a J gene segment was required. Rearrangements were called productive when the CDR3 lacked stop codons and stayed in frame with V and J; all others were non-productive. CDR3 was defined according to IMGT convention as the region running from the second conserved V-encoded cysteine to the conserved J-encoded phenylalanine. Sequences without an unambiguous match to a single V gene segment were excluded from the earlier analysis of approximately 600 of the donors. In an earlier analysis of some 590 of the donors, V segments were called functional above 56.7% productive rearrangements and were called segregating when the between-donor standard deviation exceeded 5%. A statistical classification framework was built to diagnose cytomegalovirus status from the catalog of TCR beta chain sequences. In a later analysis, V and J genes were assigned by comparing TCR nucleotide sequences against IMGT/GENE-DB human TR gene sequences. The TCRdist pipeline was used in a later analysis to assign CDR3 sequences and most-parsimonious VDJ recombination scenarios. In a later analysis, every TCR beta chain was defined by the combination of its CDR3 amino acid sequence and its V-gene family, and reads without a unique V-gene family were dropped. To address suspected cross-contamination and a sequencing artifact, a later analysis removed around 600 highly shared, low-generation-probability nucleotide sequences. A later analysis calculated a clonal expansion index for each public chain from normalized within-repertoire ranks of inferred template counts. In a later analysis, generation probabilities were computed using a VDJ recombination model fitted to out-of-frame rearrangements, and the results were checked against IGoR. In a later analysis, hypergeometric tests were used to score TCR-TCR, TCR-HLA and TCR-CMV co-occurrence, with a repertoire-size bias correction applied to TCR pairs. A later analysis estimated false discovery rates by permuting HLA or CMV assignments 20 times. In a later analysis, co-occurring TCRs were grouped using DBSCAN, and TCRdist sequence similarity was added for clustering within HLA-allele-positive subsets. Repertoires with fewer than 30,000 or more than 120,000 public chains were left out of co-occurrence clustering, as were about five repertoires with anomalous nucleotide sharing. TCRdb took over this immuneACCESS table, retaining in-frame rearrangements with V and J assigned. Such tables are incomplete; in checked studies, under half of the missing clones stem from an unresolved V gene, and the remainder is unexplained. V and J calls and clone size are copied from that table; D and trimming were computed from the DNA. In this sample the table shows under 200,000 clones, roughly 68% of which occur a single time. The ten biggest clones cover less than 2% of the sample.

The cohort consisted of 600 to 700 healthy bone marrow donors. At the time of sampling, every cohort member was nominally healthy, though immune exposures that went unrecorded were likely present. The donor tested CMV seronegative, placing the donor among the 350 or so seronegative members of the cohort. A peripheral blood sample was collected from each donor, and TCR beta sequencing was performed on peripheral blood mononuclear cells. Genomic DNA was extracted from the blood cell samples with the Qiagen DNeasy Blood Extraction Kit. The CDR1 and CDR2 encoded by the germline V gene are SGHTA and FQGNSA. Counted from cysteine to phenylalanine, this CDR3 has 16 amino acids. This entry keeps only the CDR3 DNA: 48 bases, framed from base 1. The germline V and J ends show losses of 6 bases and 2 bases respectively, and no gene match explains 7 bases of the junction.

This clonotype was sampled from a woman aged 25 to 39 in good health and CMV-seronegative. The V and J segments used are TRBV7-2 and TRBJ2-5; TRBD2 lines up with 12 middle nucleotides. Sequencing was done on a sample of PBMCs. Read as DNA, the sequence is TGTGCCAGCAGACAAATACTAGCGGGGGGACAAGAGACCCAGTACTTC. Protein translation: CASRQILAGGQETQYF.